One sample yielded the 21 T cell receptor beta chains listed below, sequenced in a study of CD8+ T cells in alopecia areata. Treatment specified: oral pan-JAK inhibitor, 5-10 mg twice daily. The sequencing template was cDNA reverse transcribed from extracted RNA. Profiling relied on immunoSEQ multiplex PCR, and the TCRdb table lists in-frame clones only, not all of them. The data contain about 150,000 clones, around 50% of them seen just once; the ten biggest clones take up 15% to 20%. The sequencing here drew on CD8+ T cells sorted from blood, taken at week 4, from a patient treated with tofacitinib. Receptors originate from a human donor with alopecia areata.

This clone was counted a single time. The V gene is TRBV28, the J gene TRBJ2-5, with TRBD1 as a possible D gene (5 bases). The ends were cut back, 3 bases at V and 5 bases at J, with 10 bases in the middle. The germline V gene has CDR1 MDHEN and CDR2 SYDVKM. The CDR3 is 13 residues long. The DNA for the CDR3 is TGTGCCAGCAGTTTTTCTGGGGCGGAGACCCAGTACTTC. Translation: CASSFSGAETQYF.

The chain carries TRBV5-1 and TRBJ2-3, with 7 bases lining up with TRBD2. CDR1 SGHRS and CDR2 YFSETQ come from the germline V gene. The CDR3 extends over 14 amino acids. Losses at the gene ends were 4 bases for V and 5 bases for J; bases not matched to a gene: 7. The CDR3 bases are TGCGCCAGCAGCGGGGGGGACTGGCAAGATACGCAGTATTTT. This sequence encodes CASSGGDWQDTQYF.

This clone appeared a few times. The chain links TRBV30 to TRBJ2-5; D is possibly TRBD1 (6 bases). Trimming pared 0 bases from V and 4 bases from J, leaving 15 bases between. CDR1 GTSNPN and CDR2 SVGIG come from the germline V gene (reference sequence). There are 15 residues in the CDR3. CDR3 sequence: CAWSVSGGWGETQYF. The CDR3 nucleotides are TGTGCCTGGAGTGTATCTGGGGGCTGGGGAGAGACCCAGTACTTC.

In its sample, this clone was seen a few times. The genes are TRBV27 and TRBJ2-1; possibly TRBD1 for D (5 bases). This CDR3 region has 16 residues. Germline V gene sequence: CDR1 MNHEY, CDR2 SMNVEV (reference sequence). Trimming took off 8 bases at V and 5 bases at J, with 22 bases between the two ends. The CDR3 DNA reads as TGTGCCAGCGCAGCCCCCCTGGCAGGGTGGAACAATGAGCAGTTCTTC. This sequence encodes CASAAPLAGWNNEQFF.

A few counts support this clone. The chain links TRBV11-2 to TRBJ2-1, with no clear D. From germline, CDR1 is SGHAT and CDR2 FQNNGV. V gave up 0 bases and J gave up 7 bases, with 4 bases separating them. The CDR3 has 12 amino acids. CDR3 coding DNA: TGTGCCAGCAGCTTAGATCGTAATGAGCAGTTCTTC. This sequence encodes CASSLDRNEQFF. Drawing the rest from reference TRBV11-2 and TRBJ2-1, the complete variable domain is EAGVAQSPRYKIIEKRQSVAFWCNPISGHATLYWYQQILGQGPKLLIQFQNNGVVDDSQLPKDRFSAERLKGVDSTLKIQPAKLEDSAVYLCASSLDRNEQFFGPGTRLTVL.

The rearrangement links TRBV5-6 to TRBJ2-2, with D hard to call. The CDR3 consists of 12 residues. Germline V gene data show CDR1 as SGHDT and CDR2 as YYEEEE. Trimming pared 6 bases from V and 5 bases from J, leaving 8 bases between. Here the CDR3 DNA reads TGTGCCAGCACCCAAGGGACCGGGGAGCTGTTTTTT. This translates into CASTQGTGELFF. The full variable domain, completed using reference TRBV5-6 and TRBJ2-2, is DAGVTQSPTHLIKTRGQQVTLRCSPKSGHDTVSWYQQALGQGPQFIFQYYEEEERQRGNFPDRFSGHQFPNYSSELNVNALLLGDSALYLCASTQGTGELFFGEGSRLTVL.

V is TRBV6-5 and J is TRBJ2-7, with D tentatively TRBD2 (7 bases). Trimming stripped 6 bases from V and 3 bases from J, with 15 bases between. Germline V lookup: CDR1 MNHEY, CDR2 SVGAGI. The CDR3 runs to 14 residues. CDR3 nucleotide sequence: TGTGCCAGCAGCTCTGGGGGGGGCGGCTACGAGCAGTACTTC. It encodes CASSSGGGGYEQYF.

The J gene is TRBJ1-6, the V gene TRBV6-5; 8 nucleotides line up with TRBD1. Germline CDR1 MNHEY, CDR2 SVGAGI. The CDR3 loop spans 15 amino acids. The V segment lost 6 bases and the J segment 4 bases; nucleotides outside the gene matches: 5. In DNA form, the CDR3 reads TGTGCCAGCAGACGGGACAGGCAATATAATTCACCCCTCCACTTT. Translating gives CASRRDRQYNSPLHF.

This chain joins TRBV5-4 and TRBJ1-4, with D tentatively TRBD1 (5 bases). CDR3 size: 16 residues. V was shortened by 1 base and J by 8 bases, with 18 bases between the two germline ends. Germline values: CDR1 SGHNT, CDR2 YYREEE (reference sequence). CDR3 amino acids: CASSLWGNERGEKLFF. The CDR3 DNA reads TGTGCCAGCAGCTTGTGGGGGAACGAGCGAGGGGAAAAACTGTTTTTT. Full variable domain (outside the CDR3, taken from reference TRBV5-4 and TRBJ1-4): ETGVTQSPTHLIKTRGQQVTLRCSSQSGHNTVSWYQQALGQGPQFIFQYYREEENGRGNFPPRFSGLQFPNYSSELNVNALELDDSALYLCASSLWGNERGEKLFFGSGTQLSVL.

This clone was seen more than once but under ten times. The chain couples TRBV12-5 to TRBJ2-1; D is unclear. The CDR3 runs 17 residues. Germline-derived CDR1 and CDR2 are LGHNT and FRNRAP. Between the trimmed V and J ends, which lost 1 base and 9 bases, there was a span of 22 bases. The CDR3 DNA is TGTGCTAGTGGTTTGGCGAGCGAGGCCCCTCAGGCTACTGAGCAGTTCTTC. It yields the protein CASGLASEAPQATEQFF.

This clone was picked up a small number of times. V gene TRBV4-1 combines with J gene TRBJ1-6; no clear D gene. The CDR3 loop spans 15 amino acids. The germline V gene has CDR1 MGHRA and CDR2 YSYEKL. With 1 base removed from V and 9 bases from J, the gap between germline ends came to 13 bases. The CDR3 loop is CASSQGYSSGSPLHF. In nucleotides, the CDR3 is TGCGCCAGCAGCCAAGGATACTCCTCTGGTTCACCCCTCCACTTT.

This clone was picked up a small number of times. The chain employs TRBV13 and TRBJ2-7; D gene ambiguous. Germline assignment: CDR1 PRHDT and CDR2 FYEKMQ (reference sequence). The V and J ends lost 5 bases and 0 bases respectively, with 11 bases between them. The CDR3 is made up of 14 amino acids. Here the CDR3 reads CASSRPTDSYEQYF. The CDR3 DNA is TGTGCCAGCAGCCGCCCCACCGACTCCTACGAGCAGTACTTC.

A word on this clone: Other DNA sequences in the same sample also yield this CDR3. The chain joins TRBV30 to TRBJ1-1, with a tentative D call TRBD1 (5 bases). The CDR3 runs 12 residues. With 0 bases removed from V and 3 bases from J, the gap between germline ends came to 5 bases. CDR1 and CDR2 from the germline V gene are GTSNPN and SVGIG (reference sequence). The CDR3 spells CAWSVGDTEAFF. CDR3 in DNA: TGTGCCTGGAGTGTAGGGGACACTGAAGCTTTCTTT.

This clone turned up a few times. The V call is TRBV6-5, the J call TRBJ1-1, with TRBD1 identical over 12 bases. Looked up from germline, CDR1 is MNHEY and CDR2 is SVGAGI. Trimming cost V 4 bases and J 0 bases; bases outside gene matches: 3. The CDR3 has 16 residues. CDR3: CASSSGQGAVNTEAFF. CDR3 nucleotide sequence: TGTGCCAGCAGTTCGGGACAGGGGGCGGTGAACACTGAAGCTTTCTTT.

This clone was counted between two and nine times. This chain uses TRBV29-1 with TRBJ2-1; no clear D gene. V shed 1 base and J shed 4 bases, with 11 bases lying between them. Germline V lookup: CDR1 SQVTM, CDR2 ANQGSEA. The CDR3 consists of 14 residues. CDR3 nucleotide sequence: TGCAGCGTTGAAGGGGGTGTCTTATACAATGAGCAGTTCTTC. Protein sequence: CSVEGGVLYNEQFF.

This chain joins TRBV5-1 and TRBJ2-5; 7 positions match TRBD1. This CDR3 has 14 amino acids. Germline trimming cut 4 bases from V and 1 base from J; bases unmatched to any gene: 4. Per the germline V gene, CDR1 is SGHRS and CDR2 is YFSETQ. The CDR3: CASSLDRSQETQYF. The CDR3 DNA sequence: TGCGCCAGCAGCCTGGACAGGTCCCAAGAGACCCAGTACTTC.

This clone has a handful of counts. CDR3 bases: TGTGCCAGCAGCGATCAACAGGGAGCCGGAAACACCATATATTTT. Its protein is CASSDQQGAGNTIYF. V usage is TRBV9 and J usage is TRBJ1-3; D might be TRBD1 (6 bases). V was cut by 3 bases and J by 4 bases, with 14 bases left in between. The germline V gene encodes CDR1 SGDLS and CDR2 YYNGEE. This CDR3 is built from 15 residues.

The V gene is TRBV11-2, the J gene TRBJ1-2, with 9 bases lining up with TRBD1. The trim removed 3 bases at V and 3 bases at J, leaving 2 bases unmatched. The CDR3 covers 14 residues. CDR1 and CDR2 from the germline V gene are SGHAT and FQNNGV. The CDR3, as DNA: TGTGCCAGCAGCTTTACAGGGGGCGACTATGGCTACACCTTC. This codes for CASSFTGGDYGYTF.

The chain employs TRBV13 and TRBJ2-7; TRBD2 is a possible D gene (5 bases). With 4 bases removed from V and 5 bases from J, the gap between germline ends came to 12 bases. This CDR3 has 13 residues. Germline CDR1 and CDR2: PRHDT and FYEKMQ (reference sequence). The CDR3 DNA is TGTGCCAGCAGCTCCCCTGGAGGTCACGAGCAGTACTTC. This encodes CASSSPGGHEQYF.

Only a few counts were recorded for this clone. This CDR3 is CASGFTSGTGEYGYTF. The CDR3 region has the DNA TGTGCTAGTGGTTTCACCTCCGGGACGGGGGAATATGGCTACACCTTC. The chain has TRBV12-5 and TRBJ1-2; a possible D gene is TRBD1 (5 bases). Germline CDR1 reads LGHNT; CDR2 reads FRNRAP. V was shortened by 3 bases and J by 5 bases, with 19 bases between the two germline ends. The CDR3 is 16 amino acids. The full variable domain, in which reference TRBV12-5 and TRBJ1-2 provide the parts outside the CDR3, is DARVTQTPRHKVTEMGQEVTMRCQPILGHNTVFWYRQTMMQGLELLAYFRNRAPLDDSGMPKDRFSAEMPDATLATLKIQPSEPRDSAVYFCASGFTSGTGEYGYTFGSGTRLTVV.

This chain joins TRBV15 and TRBJ1-4, with D maybe TRBD1 (6 bases). CDR3 size: 14 residues. Trimming took off 3 bases at V and 1 base at J, with 6 bases between the two ends. Per the germline V gene, CDR1 is LNHNV and CDR2 is YYDKDF (reference sequence). The chain's CDR3 is CATSRDRTNEKLFF. DNA of the CDR3: TGTGCCACCAGCAGGGACAGAACTAATGAAAAACTGTTTTTT.